This T cell receptor beta chain emerged from a study of blood T cell repertoires in COVID-19. Across the whole study: The United States, Italy and Spain supplied acute and convalescent COVID-19 samples. The cDNA or gDNA used as material had been derived from T cells, B-cell-depleted T cells, or PBMCs.

Germline V gives CDR1 SGHVS, CDR2 FNYEAQ. The V end lost 4 bases, the J end lost 5 bases, and 18 bases lay between the germline ends. The CDR3 is made up of 15 amino acids. In the source study's methods: By means of reference gene primer amplification, nucleated cell counts were estimated. The assay was immunoSEQ multiplex PCR, and TCRdb's table has in-frame clones only and misses some. V, J and clone size reflect that table, while D and trimming were determined from the DNA. The profile shows around 260,000 clones, about 80% of them singletons. The chain couples TRBV7-6 to TRBJ2-7; D is ambiguous. The clonotype was recovered from a woman between 45 and 65 years old who had recovered from COVID-19. Sequencing was carried out using peripheral blood. The CDR3: CASSSEVLPTHEQYF. The CDR3 region has the DNA TGTGCCAGCAGCTCCGAGGTTCTACCAACCCACGAGCAGTACTTC.